The 30 T cell receptor beta chains reported below all come from one sample, sequenced in a study of cytomegalovirus exposure and HLA in healthy donors. Amplification used 60 Vbeta primers and 13 Jbeta primers. Sequencing used immunoSEQ multiplex PCR; TCRdb keeps in-frame clones, though not all of them. The sample includes about 97,000 clones, 75% to 80% seen only once; the top ten take roughly 9.6%. The specimen was PBMCs. These receptor sequences come from a male donor in good health and CMV-seropositive.

The V call is TRBV28, the J call TRBJ2-1; TRBD2 agrees at 11 bases. Germline CDR1 and CDR2: MDHEN and SYDVKM. The J segment lost 4 bases and the V segment lost 5 bases, leaving 4 bases of the junction unmatched. The CDR3 length is 15 residues. As DNA, the CDR3 is TGTGCCAGCAGTCAGCTAGCGGGAGGATACAATGAGCAGTTCTTC. Protein product: CASSQLAGGYNEQFF.

The chain joins TRBV28 to TRBJ2-7; weak D call: TRBD2 (7 bases). The V and J ends lost 7 bases and 2 bases respectively, with 15 bases between them. This CDR3 region has 14 residues. Germline lookup yields CDR1 MDHEN and CDR2 SYDVKM. The CDR3 nucleotides read TGTGCCAGCACTCTGGGGGGGCGGACCTACGAGCAGTACTTC. This codes for CASTLGGRTYEQYF.

This clone was observed a single time. This chain uses TRBV28 with TRBJ2-1; the match to TRBD2 covers 7 bases. Losses at the gene ends were 7 bases for V and 3 bases for J; bases not matched to a gene: 6. This CDR3 contains 14 residues. From germline, CDR1 is MDHEN and CDR2 SYDVKM. The CDR3 reads CASTTGGSYNEQFF. For the CDR3, the DNA is TGTGCCAGCACAACCGGGGGGAGCTACAATGAGCAGTTCTTC.

The chain recombines TRBV28 with TRBJ2-7, with no clear D. From germline, CDR1 is MDHEN and CDR2 SYDVKM. The length of the CDR3 is 14 residues. V gave up 2 bases and J gave up 1 base, with 9 bases separating them. In DNA, the CDR3 is TGTGCCAGCAGTTTAGGTAGTCGATCCTACGAGCAGTACTTC. It is translated as CASSLGSRSYEQYF.

The genes are TRBV2 and TRBJ2-7; TRBD2 agrees at 7 bases. V was clipped by 5 bases and J by 6 bases; unmatched bases: 7. The CDR3 covers 13 residues. The germline gives CDR1 SNHLY, CDR2 FYNNEI. CDR3 residues: CASSREGRGEQYF. CDR3 DNA: TGTGCCAGCAGTAGGGAGGGGCGCGGCGAGCAGTACTTC. Looking up the rest from reference TRBV2 and TRBJ2-7 gives the full variable domain: EPEVTQTPSHQVTQMGQEVILRCVPISNHLYFYWYRQILGQKVEFLVSFYNNEISEKSEIFDDQFSVERPDGSNFTLKIRSTKLEDSAMYFCASSREGRGEQYFGPGTRLTVT.

DNA for the CDR3: TGTGCCAGTAGTATTAGGAGGGGTCCTCAGCCCCAGCATTTT. Its translation: CASSIRRGPQPQHF. The chain uses TRBV19 and TRBJ1-5; perhaps TRBD1 as D (5 bases). The CDR3 contains 14 residues. Deletions cut 3 bases from V and 6 bases from J, with 12 bases between. Germline V lookup: CDR1 LNHDA, CDR2 SQIVND (reference sequence).

A few counts support this clone. The chain couples TRBV11-1 to TRBJ2-7; tentatively, D is TRBD2 (5 bases). Germline V CDR1 and CDR2: SGHAT, FQDESV (reference sequence). CDR3 length equals 14 residues. V was pared by 4 bases and J by 1 base, with 11 bases between. The CDR3 coding sequence is TGTGCCAGCAGCTCCTATAGCGATTCCTACGAGCAGTACTTC. Translated: CASSSYSDSYEQYF.

The chain uses TRBV4-3 and TRBJ2-1, with 8 positions matching TRBD2. V lost 0 bases to trimming and J lost 6 bases; unmatched junction nucleotides: 4. Germline values: CDR1 LGHNA, CDR2 YSLEER. This CDR3 contains 15 residues. The CDR3 region has the DNA TGCGCCAGCAGCCAAGAGGCGGGAGGTTTCAATGAGCAGTTCTTC. This gives the protein CASSQEAGGFNEQFF.

This rearrangement joins TRBV14 to TRBJ1-2; D perhaps matches TRBD1 (6 bases). V lost 4 bases to trimming and J lost 3 bases, with 9 bases between them. The V gene's germline CDR1 is SGHDN and CDR2 FVKESK. CDR3 length: 13 amino acids. This CDR3 is CASSPGQHYGYTF. CDR3 coding DNA: TGTGCCAGCAGCCCCGGACAGCACTATGGCTACACCTTC.

The chain couples TRBV27 to TRBJ2-1; 8 bases are a match to TRBD2. V lost 8 bases, J lost 9 bases, and 12 bases stayed unmatched. Looked up from germline, CDR1 is MNHEY and CDR2 is SMNVEV (reference sequence). This CDR3 comprises 14 residues. The CDR3 bases are TGTGCCAGCTGGGGACTAGGGGGATGGGGTGAGCAGTTCTTC. Its protein is CASWGLGGWGEQFF.

This clone has a handful of counts. The chain employs TRBV9 and TRBJ1-1, with a possible D match to TRBD1 (5 bases). Trimming shortened V by 0 bases and J by 6 bases, and 15 bases separated the two germline ends. This CDR3 comprises 15 residues. CDR1 is SGDLS and CDR2 is YYNGEE in the germline V gene. Here the CDR3 DNA reads TGTGCCAGCAGCGTAGGCGACGGGGGGGGGTCTGAAGCTTTCTTT. As protein: CASSVGDGGGSEAFF.

The chain links TRBV28 to TRBJ1-4, with 10 nucleotides matching TRBD1. There are 18 residues in the CDR3. The V and J ends lost 6 bases and 7 bases, in that order; junction bases with no gene match: 17. Per the germline V gene, CDR1 is MDHEN and CDR2 is SYDVKM. CDR3 in amino acids: CASRQTGGAGIEAEKLFF. CDR3 nucleotides: TGTGCCAGCAGGCAGACAGGGGGCGCGGGAATTGAGGCTGAAAAACTGTTTTTT.

The genes are TRBV29-1 and TRBJ1-3; D remains ambiguous. This CDR3 has 11 amino acids. V shed 1 base and J shed 9 bases, with 7 bases lying between them. Germline CDR1 and CDR2: SQVTM and ANQGSEA. The CDR3 is CSVEVGGTIYF. The CDR3 coding sequence is TGCAGCGTTGAAGTCGGAGGCACCATATATTTT.

This clone was counted once. The chain is built from TRBV28 and TRBJ2-5; TRBD2 matches 10 bases. Per germline, CDR1 MDHEN and CDR2 SYDVKM. The CDR3 sequence is 15 residues long. V was pared by 5 bases and J by 0 bases, with 3 bases of the junction left unmatched. The CDR3 DNA follows: TGTGCCAGCAGTCAGACTAGCGGGTACCAAGAGACCCAGTACTTC. Its translation: CASSQTSGYQETQYF.

This clone was counted a single time. The CDR3 here is CASSLGLLNTEAFF. CDR3 bases: TGTGCCAGCAGTCTCGGACTGTTGAACACTGAAGCTTTCTTT. The V gene is TRBV6-6, the J gene TRBJ1-1; the D is unclear. The germline V and J ends were trimmed by 5 bases and 0 bases, with 10 bases remaining between them. Germline V CDR1 and CDR2: MNHNY, SVGAGI (reference sequence). The CDR3 sequence is 14 residues long.

The chain is built from TRBV19 and TRBJ1-5, with TRBD1 matching over 7 bases. The CDR3 covers 15 residues. V shed 4 bases and J 1 base; nucleotides not matched to a gene: 4. Germline CDR1 is LNHDA and CDR2 is SQIVND (reference sequence). The CDR3 coding sequence is TGTGCCAGTAGTAGTCAGGGGGTGAGCAATCAGCCCCAGCATTTT. It encodes CASSSQGVSNQPQHF.

The chain has TRBV5-1 and TRBJ2-3; TRBD2 matches at 9 bases. Germline-derived CDR1 and CDR2 are SGHRS and YFSETQ. The CDR3 length is 16 residues. The trim removed 4 bases at V and 5 bases at J, leaving 11 bases unmatched. Here the CDR3 reads CASSLGIAGVVDTQYF. CDR3 coding DNA: TGCGCCAGCAGCCTGGGAATAGCGGGAGTTGTAGATACGCAGTATTTT.

V gene TRBV19 combines with J gene TRBJ1-2; 7 nucleotides agree with TRBD1. The CDR3 has 14 residues. The J segment lost 4 bases and the V segment lost 7 bases, leaving 9 bases of the junction unmatched. Germline V gives CDR1 LNHDA, CDR2 SQIVND (reference sequence). CDR3 in amino acids: CASTAGTAGYGYTF. Written as DNA, the CDR3 is TGTGCCAGTACCGCCGGGACAGCGGGCTATGGCTACACCTTC.

This chain links TRBV7-7 with TRBJ1-3; D is unresolved. Trimming cost V 1 base and J 4 bases, with 5 bases left between them. The V gene's germline CDR1 is SSHAT and CDR2 FNYEAQ (reference sequence). The CDR3 is made up of 13 amino acids. CDR3 in DNA: TGTGCCAGCAGCTTAGATTCGGGAAACACCATATATTTT. Translated, it gives CASSLDSGNTIYF.

This chain joins TRBV7-2 and TRBJ2-1; TRBD2 aligns across 10 bases. The V segment lost 5 bases and the J segment 7 bases; nucleotides outside the gene matches: 8. Germline values: CDR1 SGHTA, CDR2 FQGNSA. CDR3 length: 15 residues. The CDR3 is CASSPASGSWNEQFF. In nucleotides, the CDR3 is TGTGCCAGCAGCCCTGCTAGCGGGAGTTGGAATGAGCAGTTCTTC. The complete variable domain, with remaining parts taken from reference TRBV7-2 and TRBJ2-1, reads GAGVSQSPSNKVTEKGKDVELRCDPISGHTALYWYRQSLGQGLEFLIYFQGNSAPDKSGLPSDRFSAERTGGSVSTLTIQRTQQEDSAVYLCASSPASGSWNEQFFGPGTRLTVL.

The chain joins TRBV5-4 to TRBJ2-1, with 13 bases identical to TRBD2. J gave up 4 bases and V 7 bases, and 17 bases lay outside the gene matches. The CDR3 length is 19 residues. Germline V gene sequence: CDR1 SGHNT, CDR2 YYREEE (reference sequence). This CDR3 is CASSSSTPLAGGPYNEQFF. For the CDR3, the DNA is TGTGCCAGCTCCTCCTCCACCCCACTAGCGGGAGGGCCTTACAATGAGCAGTTCTTC.

The rearrangement joins TRBV6-6 to TRBJ2-5; TRBD1 matches at 8 bases. Germline values: CDR1 MNHNY, CDR2 SVGAGI (reference sequence). The CDR3 has 14 amino acids. V shed 6 bases, J shed 3 bases, and the junction held 6 bases outside the gene matches. This CDR3 reads CASSLGQGKETQYF. The CDR3, as DNA: TGTGCCAGCAGCCTTGGACAGGGAAAAGAGACCCAGTACTTC.

The J gene is TRBJ2-1, the V gene TRBV4-1, with TRBD2 matching 10 bases. The CDR3 covers 16 residues. After removal of 3 bases from V and 4 bases from J, the junction contained 6 bases not matched to a gene. CDR1 is MGHRA, CDR2 YSYEKL, per germline. The chain's CDR3 is CASSHRLAGPYNEQFF. The CDR3 DNA follows: TGCGCCAGCAGCCACCGACTAGCGGGCCCTTACAATGAGCAGTTCTTC.

The chain joins TRBV19 to TRBJ2-7, with D tentatively TRBD2 (5 bases). The CDR3 is made up of 14 amino acids. V lost 8 bases and J lost 2, with 16 bases in between. Germline V gene sequence: CDR1 LNHDA, CDR2 SQIVND (reference sequence). The CDR3 region is CASQKQLGPYEQYF. In DNA form, the CDR3 reads TGTGCCAGTCAAAAACAACTAGGCCCCTACGAGCAGTACTTC.

The V call is TRBV28, the J call TRBJ2-7; 14 bases line up with TRBD2. CDR3 length equals 16 residues. J gave up 4 bases and V 5 bases, and 7 bases lay outside the gene matches. Germline V lookup: CDR1 MDHEN, CDR2 SYDVKM. CDR3 region: CASSLGTSGSGYEQYF. The CDR3 DNA reads TGTGCCAGCAGTCTGGGGACTAGCGGGAGTGGATACGAGCAGTACTTC.

This sequence joins TRBV10-3 and TRBJ2-7; 7 nucleotides line up with TRBD1. Germline CDR1 and CDR2: ENHRY and SYGVKD. V shed 0 bases, J shed 6 bases, and the junction held 17 bases outside the gene matches. The CDR3 is 18 residues long. This CDR3 reads CAISESTMGQSPLREQYF. The CDR3 nucleotides are TGTGCCATCAGTGAGTCGACGATGGGACAGTCCCCCCTGCGCGAGCAGTACTTC.

The chain couples TRBV19 to TRBJ2-5; TRBD1 might be the D (5 bases). Per germline, CDR1 LNHDA and CDR2 SQIVND (reference sequence). The CDR3 consists of 14 residues. Between the trimmed V and J ends, which lost 0 bases and 2 bases, there was a span of 7 bases. CDR3 in amino acids: CASSIDDRQETQYF. The CDR3 region has the DNA TGTGCCAGTAGTATAGACGACAGACAAGAGACCCAGTACTTC. Full variable domain (rest looked up from reference TRBV19 and TRBJ2-5): DGGITQSPKYLFRKEGQNVTLSCEQNLNHDAMYWYRQDPGQGLRLIYYSQIVNDFQKGDIAEGYSVSREKKESFPLTVTSAQKNPTAFYLCASSIDDRQETQYFGPGTRLLVL.

V gene TRBV29-1 combines with J gene TRBJ2-1; no clear D gene. Trimming removed 7 bases from V and 0 bases from J, with 10 bases in between. Germline loops: CDR1 SQVTM, CDR2 ANQGSEA. This CDR3 comprises 13 residues. CDR3 DNA sequence: TGCAGCGATGGTCCCAGCTCCTACAATGAGCAGTTCTTC. As protein: CSDGPSSYNEQFF.

The chain combines TRBV6-1 with TRBJ2-1, with no clear D. The germline V and J ends were trimmed by 4 bases and 7 bases, with 5 bases remaining between them. The CDR3 has 11 amino acids. Germline V gene data show CDR1 as MNHNS and CDR2 as SASEGT. This CDR3 reads CASSGLNEQFF. CDR3 DNA: TGTGCCAGCAGTGGTTTAAATGAGCAGTTCTTC.

The chain is built from TRBV28 and TRBJ1-4, with TRBD1 as a possible D gene (6 bases). The CDR3 runs to 16 residues. CDR1 and CDR2 (germline): MDHEN, SYDVKM. Deletions cut 4 bases from V and 8 bases from J, with 20 bases between. CDR3 loop: CASSYTGRNVWEKLFF. The CDR3, as DNA: TGTGCCAGCAGTTACACAGGGCGTAATGTATGGGAAAAACTGTTTTTT.